The 2 T cell receptor beta chains below were found in one sample sequenced in a study of siplizumab effects on memory and regulatory T cells. Clones were sequenced by immunoSEQ multiplex PCR, and TCRdb holds only the in-frame ones, with some missing. The data hold some 100,000 clones, with 75% to 95% observed a single time. Specimen: CD4+ T cells sorted from blood. These receptor sequences come from a human donor in good health. Some clones in this sample may be carry-over from other donors' samples.

This clone was detected a few times. The rearrangement links TRBV5-1 to TRBJ1-3; D remains unclear. Trimming took 4 bases from V and 0 from J, leaving 8 bases between them. This CDR3 region has 14 residues. Per germline, CDR1 SGHRS and CDR2 YFSETQ. Here the CDR3 reads CASSPEVSGNTIYF. CDR3 in DNA: TGCGCCAGCAGCCCGGAGGTCTCTGGAAACACCATATATTTT.

J is TRBJ1-5 and V is TRBV10-3; D uncertain. This CDR3 spans 13 amino acids. Germline CDR1 reads ENHRY; CDR2 reads SYGVKD. Trimming took 6 bases from V and 9 from J, leaving 15 bases between them. The CDR3 loop is CAIRDRTGRPQHF. In nucleotides, the CDR3 is TGTGCCATCAGGGACCGAACCGGAAGGCCCCAGCATTTT.